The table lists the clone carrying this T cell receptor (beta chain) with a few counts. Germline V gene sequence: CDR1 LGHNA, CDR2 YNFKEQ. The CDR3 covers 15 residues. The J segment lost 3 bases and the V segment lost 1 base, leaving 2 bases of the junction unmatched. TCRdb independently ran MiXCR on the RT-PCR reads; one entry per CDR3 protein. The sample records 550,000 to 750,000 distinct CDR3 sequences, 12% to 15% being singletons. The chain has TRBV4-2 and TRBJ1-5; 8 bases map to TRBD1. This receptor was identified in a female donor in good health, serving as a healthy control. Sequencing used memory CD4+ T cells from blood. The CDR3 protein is CASSQGTGHNQPQHF. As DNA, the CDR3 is TGTGCCAGCAGCCAAGGGACAGGGCACAATCAGCCCCAGCATTTT.